These 3 T cell receptor beta chains originate from one sample sequenced in a study of human T cells and chemical hapten exposure. Specified time point: patch test 3, about 24 weeks after DPC sensitization. Treatment denoted: therapeutic diphenylcyclopropenone sensitization with weekly scalp DPC. MiXCR, run by TCRdb on the RACE reads, gives a single entry per CDR3 protein. The sample includes 150,000 to 200,000 distinct CDR3 sequences, about 27% of them seen just once. This sample comprised whole blood, obtained in connection with sensitization to the hapten diphenylcyclopropenone (DPC). The receptors derive from a woman between 18 and 29 years old with alopecia areata. Some clones in this sample may be carry-over from other donors' samples.

In its sample, this clonotype was seen a few times. This chain joins TRBV18 and TRBJ1-4; D unresolved. This CDR3 is 14 amino acids long. Germline V gene lookup returns CDR1 KGHSH and CDR2 LQKENI. Trimming removed 2 bases from V and 8 bases from J, with 12 bases in between. This CDR3 reads CASSPGWSGEKLFF. The CDR3 DNA is TGTGCCAGCTCACCAGGTTGGAGTGGCGAAAAACTGTTTTTT.

This clonotype was counted only a few times. The gene calls are TRBV9 and TRBJ1-1, with D maybe TRBD1 (5 bases). Germline V gene lookup returns CDR1 SGDLS and CDR2 YYNGEE. V was clipped by 1 base and J by 5 bases, with 9 bases between them. CDR3 length: 13 amino acids. The CDR3 nucleotides are TGTGCCAGCAGCGTACAGGGATTAACTGAAGCTTTCTTT. It encodes CASSVQGLTEAFF.

The chain has TRBV7-2 and TRBJ2-7, with D uncertain. Germline CDR1 is SGHTA and CDR2 is FQGNSA. The CDR3 is 13 residues long. The ends were cut back, 2 bases at V and 5 bases at J, with 10 bases in the middle. DNA for the CDR3: TGTGCCAGCAGCTTACATCTTCGGAACGAGCAGTACTTC. Protein: CASSLHLRNEQYF. The full variable domain, completed using reference TRBV7-2 and TRBJ2-7, is GAGVSQSPSNKVTEKGKDVELRCDPISGHTALYWYRQSLGQGLEFLIYFQGNSAPDKSGLPSDRFSAERTGGSVSTLTIQRTQQEDSAVYLCASSLHLRNEQYFGPGTRLTVT.